Below, 8 T cell receptor beta chains from the same sample are listed, as sequenced in a study of cytomegalovirus exposure and HLA in healthy donors (dated by TCRdb to the late 2010s). Library prep was done by the immunoSEQ multiplex PCR assay. This immuneACCESS table, as held by TCRdb, lists in-frame sequences with V and J called but not all clones. Of the missing ones, under half trace to an unresolved V gene in checked studies; the others have no known cause. Recorded for this sample are some 140,000 clones; roughly nine tenths of them occurred a single time. Of the sample, under 3% is held by the ten largest clones. Input material: PBMCs. The receptors here all came from a man aged 18 to 35 in good health and CMV-seronegative.

The chain has TRBV6-6 and TRBJ2-1; D is possibly TRBD2 (5 bases). The V and J ends lost 8 bases and 4 bases respectively, with 6 bases between them. This CDR3 region has 11 residues. CDR1 is MNHNY, CDR2 SVGAGI, per germline (reference sequence). CDR3 sequence reads: CASAGYNEQFF. The CDR3 DNA sequence: TGTGCCAGCGCGGGTTACAATGAGCAGTTCTTC.

The DNA for the CDR3 is TGTGCTTCGGACCCAGGGAAAACCCTTCACAATGAGCAGTTCTTC. Its translation is CASDPGKTLHNEQFF. The chain uses TRBV7-9 and TRBJ2-1, with D possibly TRBD1 on 5 matching bases. This CDR3 comprises 15 residues. CDR1 SEHNR and CDR2 FQNEAQ come from the germline V gene (reference sequence).

The CDR3 DNA reads as TGTGCCACCAGCAGAGGGCAGACTAGTCGGGAGACCCAGTACTTC. It codes for CATSRGQTSRETQYF. V usage is TRBV15 and J usage is TRBJ2-5; D might be TRBD2 (6 bases). Germline V gene data show CDR1 as LNHNV and CDR2 as YYDKDF (reference sequence). V lost 1 base, J lost 5 bases, and 14 bases lay in between. The CDR3 is made up of 15 amino acids.

The rearrangement uses TRBV7-9 and TRBJ2-1; 10 nucleotides align to TRBD1. There are 15 residues in the CDR3. V shed 5 bases, J shed 4 bases, and the junction held 5 bases outside the gene matches. Germline V CDR1 and CDR2: SEHNR, FQNEAQ (reference sequence). The CDR3 coding sequence is TGTGCCAGCAGCCCGGGACAGGGGCCATACAATGAGCAGTTCTTC. Translation gives CASSPGQGPYNEQFF.

This rearrangement joins TRBV7-6 to TRBJ2-7; TRBD1 matches 8 bases. After removal of 0 bases from V and 2 bases from J, the junction contained 3 bases not matched to a gene. Germline V CDR1 and CDR2: SGHVS, FNYEAQ. The CDR3 spans 15 residues. DNA of the CDR3: TGTGCCAGCAGCTTAGCTGGGACAGGAGCCTACGAGCAGTACTTC. Translated, it gives CASSLAGTGAYEQYF.

The chain joins TRBV7-9 to TRBJ2-1; D call uncertain. V lost 7 bases, J lost 10 bases, and 8 bases lay in between. The germline gives CDR1 SEHNR, CDR2 FQNEAQ (reference sequence). The CDR3 covers 10 residues. As DNA, the CDR3 is TGTGCCAGCACCCCTAGGGAGCAGTTCTTC. This gives the protein CASTPREQFF.

This chain links TRBV4-1 with TRBJ2-5, with a tentative D call TRBD2 (6 bases). Germline CDR1 reads MGHRA; CDR2 reads YSYEKL. With 1 base removed from V and 5 bases from J, the gap between germline ends came to 14 bases. This CDR3 has 15 amino acids. Written as DNA, the CDR3 is TGCGCCAGCAGCCAAGTAGGAGGGGACGGGGAGACCCAGTACTTC. This gives the protein CASSQVGGDGETQYF.

This chain joins TRBV7-9 and TRBJ1-2; D ambiguous. The length of the CDR3 is 14 residues. V lost 1 base, J lost 4 bases, and 10 bases lay in between. Germline lookup yields CDR1 SEHNR and CDR2 FQNEAQ (reference sequence). The CDR3 DNA reads as TGTGCCAGCAGCTTAGGCCGGGAACCCTATGGCTACACCTTC. It yields the protein CASSLGREPYGYTF.